What follows are 15 T cell receptor beta chains derived from one specimen sequenced in a study of T cell responses to AZD1222 COVID-19 vaccine. Sequenced by immunoSEQ multiplex PCR; TCRdb stores in-frame clones only, minus some. The sample carries 150,000 to 200,000 clones, over 90% recorded once. The sequences come from peripheral blood, collected on day 0 of AZD1222 vaccination. These receptors all stem from an adult in good health.

The chain employs TRBV5-6 and TRBJ1-2; 10 bases match TRBD1. This CDR3 spans 14 amino acids. Trimming at V came to 1 base and at J to 8 bases, leaving 5 bases not matched to a gene. CDR1 and CDR2 from the germline V gene are SGHDT and YYEEEE. CDR3 amino acids: CASSLPGTGAGYTF. CDR3 nucleotide sequence: TGTGCCAGCAGCTTGCCCGGGACAGGGGCCGGCTACACCTTC. The variable domain in full, with the rest retrieved from reference TRBV5-6 and TRBJ1-2, is DAGVTQSPTHLIKTRGQQVTLRCSPKSGHDTVSWYQQALGQGPQFIFQYYEEEERQRGNFPDRFSGHQFPNYSSELNVNALLLGDSALYLCASSLPGTGAGYTFGSGTRLTVV.

J is TRBJ1-5 and V is TRBV20-1, with a weak D call TRBD1 (6 bases). Germline assignment: CDR1 DFQATT and CDR2 SNEGSKA (reference sequence). The CDR3 extends over 14 amino acids. Trimming pared 3 bases from V and 5 bases from J, leaving 14 bases between. The CDR3 sequence is CSASQGIRDQPQHF. The CDR3 region has the DNA TGCAGTGCTAGTCAGGGGATCAGAGATCAGCCCCAGCATTTT.

This chain links TRBV19 with TRBJ2-7, with TRBD2 matching over 7 bases. Germline V gives CDR1 LNHDA, CDR2 SQIVND (reference sequence). The V and J ends lost 5 bases and 4 bases, in that order; junction bases with no gene match: 14. There are 16 residues in the CDR3. CDR3 bases: TGTGCCAGTAGTCGACCAAGGGAGACGGGAGGTTACGAGCAGTACTTC. Protein product: CASSRPRETGGYEQYF.

V is TRBV10-1 and J is TRBJ1-5; 12 bases fit TRBD1. The germline gives CDR1 WNHNN, CDR2 SYGVQD (reference sequence). V trimming: 8 bases; J trimming: 9 bases; junction bases outside the gene matches: 11. The CDR3 extends over 15 amino acids. CDR3 DNA: TGCGCCAGCCCACGGGGACAGGGGGCAGTGCCGCCCCAGCATTTT. Its translation: CASPRGQGAVPPQHF.

The chain has TRBV27 and TRBJ2-3; D is possibly TRBD2 (5 bases). Trimming stripped 5 bases from V and 7 bases from J, with 13 bases between. Germline assignment: CDR1 MNHEY and CDR2 SMNVEV (reference sequence). CDR3 length: 13 residues. The CDR3 sequence: CASSATGGHTQYF. DNA of the CDR3: TGTGCCAGCAGTGCGACCGGCGGGCATACGCAGTATTTT.

V gene TRBV2 combines with J gene TRBJ1-5, with D unclear. Germline loops: CDR1 SNHLY, CDR2 FYNNEI. V lost 3 bases, J lost 1 base, and 10 bases lay in between. This CDR3 spans 15 amino acids. CDR3 in amino acids: CASSDRRTSNQPQHF. CDR3 nucleotides: TGTGCCAGCAGTGACCGGCGGACGAGCAATCAGCCCCAGCATTTT.

The chain carries TRBV2 and TRBJ2-1; maybe TRBD1 (6 bases). The germline V gene has CDR1 SNHLY and CDR2 FYNNEI. Trimming pared 6 bases from V and 12 bases from J, leaving 15 bases between. This CDR3 spans 12 amino acids. The CDR3 sequence: CASRENSRGQFF. In DNA, the CDR3 is TGTGCCAGCAGGGAGAACTCCAGGGGGCAGTTCTTC.

In DNA form, the CDR3 reads TGTGCCACCAGTGAGGGATTGGGCTACACCTTC. It translates to CATSEGLGYTF. The chain uses TRBV24-1 and TRBJ1-2; D call uncertain. Trimming pared 4 bases from V and 8 bases from J, leaving 7 bases between. Germline assignment: CDR1 KGHDR and CDR2 SFDVKD. The CDR3 spans 11 residues.

The chain couples TRBV19 to TRBJ2-1; 9 bases are shared with TRBD1. This CDR3 region has 16 residues. V lost 8 bases and J lost 6; bases outside the gene matches: 14. Germline V gene data show CDR1 as LNHDA and CDR2 as SQIVND (reference sequence). The DNA of the CDR3 is TGTGCCAGTCGAAACAGGGGGCAAGGGTTTTCCAATGAGCAGTTCTTC. This translates into CASRNRGQGFSNEQFF. Looking up the rest from reference TRBV19 and TRBJ2-1 gives the full variable domain: DGGITQSPKYLFRKEGQNVTLSCEQNLNHDAMYWYRQDPGQGLRLIYYSQIVNDFQKGDIAEGYSVSREKKESFPLTVTSAQKNPTAFYLCASRNRGQGFSNEQFFGPGTRLTVL.

The chain is built from TRBV7-2 and TRBJ2-2; 7 bases are shared with TRBD1. The CDR3 sequence is 15 residues long. Germline CDR1 reads SGHTA; CDR2 reads FQGNSA. After removal of 3 bases from V and 2 bases from J, the junction contained 3 bases not matched to a gene. This chain's CDR3 is CASSLGQINTGELFF. As DNA, the CDR3 is TGTGCCAGCAGCTTGGGACAGATAAACACCGGGGAGCTGTTTTTT.

V and J are TRBV5-1 and TRBJ1-2; D is possibly TRBD1 (5 bases). Trimming stripped 3 bases from V and 0 bases from J, with 12 bases between. The CDR3 length is 15 residues. The germline V gene has CDR1 SGHRS and CDR2 YFSETQ. DNA for the CDR3: TGCGCCAGCAGCTCCCGACAGAAAGCTAACTATGGCTACACCTTC. Protein: CASSSRQKANYGYTF.

The chain uses TRBV27 and TRBJ2-1; no firm D call. Germline assignment: CDR1 MNHEY and CDR2 SMNVEV (reference sequence). V was pared by 4 bases and J by 6 bases, with 4 bases between. The CDR3 runs to 11 residues. CDR3 region: CASSWRNEQFF. CDR3 nucleotides: TGTGCCAGCAGTTGGCGCAATGAGCAGTTCTTC.

This CDR3 reads CASSFPQGDGYTF. DNA for the CDR3: TGTGCCAGCAGTTTCCCCCAGGGAGACGGCTACACCTTC. The gene calls are TRBV27 and TRBJ1-2, with D perhaps TRBD1 (5 bases). CDR3 size: 13 residues. Germline loops: CDR1 MNHEY, CDR2 SMNVEV (reference sequence). The V gene lost 3 bases and the J gene lost 8 bases, with 13 bases spanning the gap.

The chain recombines TRBV19 with TRBJ1-5, with unresolved D. V lost 0 bases to trimming and J lost 4 bases, with 7 bases between them. Germline V gene sequence: CDR1 LNHDA, CDR2 SQIVND (reference sequence). This CDR3 contains 14 residues. The CDR3 DNA sequence: TGTGCCAGTAGTATAGATGCAGGTAATCAGCCCCAGCATTTT. This sequence encodes CASSIDAGNQPQHF.

The V and J genes are TRBV4-2 and TRBJ2-7, with TRBD1 matching over 10 bases. The CDR3 is made up of 16 amino acids. The V and J ends lost 6 bases and 3 bases, in that order; junction bases with no gene match: 11. In germline, CDR1 is LGHNA, CDR2 YNFKEQ. CDR3 sequence reads: CASSLGQGQKDYEQYF. CDR3 in DNA: TGTGCCAGCAGTTTGGGACAGGGGCAAAAGGACTACGAGCAGTACTTC.